The clone carrying this T cell receptor (beta chain) was counted a single time. Antigen unknown. Trimming took off 5 bases at V and 8 bases at J, with 21 bases between the two ends. The CDR3 extends over 15 amino acids. Per the germline V gene, CDR1 is MNHEY and CDR2 is SMNVEV (reference sequence). The data belong to a study of T cells in tuberculosis. Whole-study context: This South African cohort compared adolescents with or without latent tuberculosis against adults with active tuberculosis. Blood was taken before or within 7 days of anti-tuberculosis therapy.

Method: immunoSEQ multiplex PCR; TCRdb's copy keeps in-frame clones and lacks some. The table includes about 34,000 clones, approximately 90% detected once. General study points: Smaller distances to GMM-specific TCRs suggested their expansion in active tuberculosis.

Time point here: new active TB diagnosis, blood taken before or within 7 days of starting treatment. Each donor contributed approximately 100,000 T cells on average, unsorted. The material was PBMCs, obtained at tuberculosis diagnosis. This sequence joins TRBV27 and TRBJ1-2; D is unresolved. The receptor's source is an adult with tuberculosis. CDR3 DNA: TGTGCCAGCAGTCTATATGCTACCCCGAGCTACGGCTACACCTTC. As protein: CASSLYATPSYGYTF.